This T cell receptor (beta chain) was identified during a study of early T cells in non-severe SARS-CoV-2 infection. Per germline, CDR1 LNHDA and CDR2 SQIVND (reference sequence). The CDR3 runs 19 residues. V was pared by 4 bases and J by 0 bases, with 11 bases of the junction left unmatched. General study points: Sequences matched to VDJdb favored anti-spike CD8 responses, while private and CD4 specificities were missed.

With respect to this clonotype: Its antigen is still unknown.

TCRdb recomputed calls from the 5' RACE reads with MiXCR, one row per CDR3 protein. Found here are over 70,000 distinct CDR3 sequences, 14% of them singletons; the top ten hold 5.5% to 8%. V and J are TRBV19 and TRBJ1-5, with 11 bases matching TRBD1. Input material: whole blood. The receptor's source is an adult who was a healthcare worker with PCR-confirmed SARS-CoV-2 infection or an uninfected control (not recorded which). The CDR3 is CASSKTGTGGSNSNQPQHF. The CDR3 DNA is TGTGCCAGTAGTAAAACCGGGACAGGGGGTTCTAATAGCAATCAGCCCCAGCATTTT.